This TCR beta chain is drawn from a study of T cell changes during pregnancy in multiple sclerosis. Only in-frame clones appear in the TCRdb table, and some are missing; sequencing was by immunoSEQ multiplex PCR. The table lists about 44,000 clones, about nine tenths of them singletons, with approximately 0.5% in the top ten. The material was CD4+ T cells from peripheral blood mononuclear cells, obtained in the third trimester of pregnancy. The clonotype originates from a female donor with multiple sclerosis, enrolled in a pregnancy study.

CDR3 protein: CASSLSGGTEAFF. Here the CDR3 DNA reads TGTGCCAGCAGCTTATCAGGGGGCACTGAAGCTTTCTTT. The rearrangement joins TRBV7-9 to TRBJ1-1; TRBD1 aligns across 7 bases. V was clipped by 2 bases and J by 4 bases; unmatched bases: 1. The CDR3 sequence is 13 residues long. Germline V gives CDR1 SEHNR, CDR2 FQNEAQ (reference sequence).